This T cell receptor beta chain is from a study of T cells in Graves' hyperthyroidism and ophthalmopathy. What was amplified from RNA transcripts were TCR beta CDR3 regions. First-round RT-PCR targeting the TCR CDR3 was performed with the HTBI primer set. TCRdb re-analysed the multiplex PCR reads in MiXCR, keeping a single row per CDR3 protein. The repertoire consists of approximately 58,000 distinct CDR3 sequences, with about 50% occurring once and the leading ten covering approximately 13%. CDR1 and CDR2 (germline): SGHVS, FNYEAQ. The length of the CDR3 is 14 residues. The germline V and J ends were trimmed by 5 bases and 8 bases, with 19 bases remaining between them.

The rearrangement uses TRBV7-6 and TRBJ2-7, with TRBD2 as a possible D gene (6 bases). What was sequenced was blood. The origin of this receptor is a woman in her twenties or thirties with Graves' ophthalmopathy. Written as DNA, the CDR3 is TGTGCCAGCAGCCACCCGGGGAGGACTACGAAGCAGTACTTC. This encodes CASSHPGRTTKQYF.